This passage covers 26 T cell receptor beta chains from one sample sequenced in a study of cytomegalovirus exposure and HLA in healthy donors. Here immunoSEQ multiplex PCR was the method, and the copy in TCRdb shows in-frame clones only, minus some. This sample has some 250,000 clones; around 91% occur once, and the top ten carry about 0.36%. The sequencing input was PBMCs. These receptors originate from a woman aged 18 to 35 in good health and CMV-seronegative.

The CDR3 DNA sequence: TGTGCCAGCAGTCGAGGACAGGGTTTTAAGGGCTACACCTTC. This sequence encodes CASSRGQGFKGYTF. J is TRBJ1-2 and V is TRBV6-5; 8 nucleotides line up with TRBD1. Germline CDR1 and CDR2: MNHEY and SVGAGI. The V and J ends lost 5 bases and 8 bases, in that order; junction bases with no gene match: 10. The CDR3 has 14 amino acids.

The chain has TRBV18 and TRBJ2-2; 7 nucleotides align to TRBD1. The V and J ends lost 3 bases and 5 bases, in that order; junction bases with no gene match: 6. Germline CDR1 and CDR2: KGHSH and LQKENI. The CDR3 sequence is 15 residues long. The CDR3 DNA reads TGTGCCAGCTCACCTTGGGACAGAACTACCGGGGAGCTGTTTTTT. Amino acids: CASSPWDRTTGELFF.

This clone has only one observation. J is TRBJ2-5 and V is TRBV7-2; 9 nucleotides match TRBD1. The J segment lost 1 base and the V segment lost 6 bases, leaving 3 bases of the junction unmatched. Germline lookup yields CDR1 SGHTA and CDR2 FQGNSA. The CDR3 sequence is 14 residues long. CDR3 loop: CASRRDRAQETQYF. The CDR3 DNA follows: TGTGCCAGCAGACGGGACAGGGCCCAAGAGACCCAGTACTTC. Using reference TRBV7-2 and TRBJ2-5 for the parts outside the CDR3, the full variable domain is GAGVSQSPSNKVTEKGKDVELRCDPISGHTALYWYRQSLGQGLEFLIYFQGNSAPDKSGLPSDRFSAERTGGSVSTLTIQRTQQEDSAVYLCASRRDRAQETQYFGPGTRLLVL.

Remarks on this clone: One end of the junction is discordant with germline, which a read error may explain. This sequence joins TRBV29-1 and TRBJ2-1; D is perhaps TRBD1 (5 bases). CDR1 SQVTM and CDR2 ANQGSEA come from the germline V gene. The CDR3 contains 15 residues. CDR3 protein: CSVEGAVPDYNEQFF. The CDR3 coding sequence is TGCAGCGTCGAAGGGGCCGTCCCGGATTACAATGAGCAGTTCTTC.

This sequence joins TRBV19 and TRBJ2-7; weak D call: TRBD2 (5 bases). The V end lost 5 bases, the J end lost 3 bases, and 17 bases lay between the germline ends. The germline gives CDR1 LNHDA, CDR2 SQIVND (reference sequence). CDR3 length: 15 residues. CDR3 sequence reads: CASSPGLAKSYEQYF. CDR3 coding DNA: TGTGCCAGTAGTCCTGGCCTAGCAAAGAGCTACGAGCAGTACTTC. The full variable domain, rest sourced from reference TRBV19 and TRBJ2-7, is DGGITQSPKYLFRKEGQNVTLSCEQNLNHDAMYWYRQDPGQGLRLIYYSQIVNDFQKGDIAEGYSVSREKKESFPLTVTSAQKNPTAFYLCASSPGLAKSYEQYFGPGTRLTVT.

V usage is TRBV4-1 and J usage is TRBJ1-5; D is unclear. Trimming took 0 bases from V and 2 from J, leaving 14 bases between them. This CDR3 is 17 amino acids long. CDR1 and CDR2 from the germline V gene are MGHRA and YSYEKL. CDR3 DNA sequence: TGCGCCAGCAGCCAAGAGCCCAGGCTCGTCGGCAATCAGCCCCAGCATTTT. Translated, it gives CASSQEPRLVGNQPQHF.

J is TRBJ2-7 and V is TRBV5-1; TRBD1 matches 9 bases. The germline V gene has CDR1 SGHRS and CDR2 YFSETQ. The ends lost 3 bases at V and 3 bases at J; junction bases unmatched: 7. The CDR3 spans 15 residues. CDR3 in amino acids: CASSSRDREIYEQYV. The CDR3, as DNA: TGCGCCAGCAGCTCGAGGGACAGGGAAATCTACGAGCAGTACGTC.

The V and J genes are TRBV11-2 and TRBJ2-7, with 7 bases identical to TRBD1. Germline assignment: CDR1 SGHAT and CDR2 FQNNGV. With 1 base clipped from V and 9 bases from J, the junction kept 3 bases outside the gene matches. The CDR3 has 12 residues. CDR3 residues: CASSLGGGGQYF. Here the CDR3 DNA reads TGTGCCAGCAGCTTAGGAGGGGGCGGGCAGTACTTC.

The chain is built from TRBV11-2 and TRBJ1-1; 7 nucleotides line up with TRBD1. This CDR3 is 18 amino acids long. With V trimmed by 1 base and J by 0 bases, 11 bases remained unmatched. From germline, CDR1 is SGHAT and CDR2 FQNNGV. The chain's CDR3 is CASSLAGQMAGMNTEAFF. The CDR3 nucleotides are TGTGCCAGCAGCTTAGCGGGACAGATGGCTGGGATGAACACTGAAGCTTTCTTT.

For the CDR3, the DNA is TGTGCCAGCAGCTCCGCCCCGGGGGCCTACAATGAGCAGTTCTTC. Protein sequence: CASSSAPGAYNEQFF. The rearrangement joins TRBV11-1 to TRBJ2-1; D is possibly TRBD2 (6 bases). The germline gives CDR1 SGHAT, CDR2 FQDESV (reference sequence). The length of the CDR3 is 15 residues. The V end was cut by 4 bases, the J end by 2 bases, with 12 bases between.

The J gene is TRBJ2-3, the V gene TRBV28, with D perhaps TRBD1 (6 bases). Germline V gene lookup returns CDR1 MDHEN and CDR2 SYDVKM. This CDR3 is built from 15 residues. With 7 bases removed from V and 1 base from J, the gap between germline ends came to 15 bases. This chain's CDR3 is CASTNQGSGTDTQYF. As DNA, the CDR3 is TGTGCCAGCACCAATCAGGGGAGCGGCACAGATACGCAGTATTTT.

The chain carries TRBV7-9 and TRBJ2-2; tentatively, D is TRBD1 (6 bases). The CDR3 length is 15 residues. Germline V CDR1 and CDR2: SEHNR, FQNEAQ (reference sequence). The V and J ends lost 5 bases and 4 bases respectively, with 14 bases between them. The CDR3 sequence is CASSRDTRSTGELFF. The DNA for the CDR3 is TGTGCCAGCAGCCGGGACACGCGGAGCACCGGGGAGCTGTTTTTT.

J is TRBJ2-2 and V is TRBV19, with 9 bases that match TRBD2. The V and J ends lost 6 bases and 4 bases, in that order; junction bases with no gene match: 6. CDR1 and CDR2 from the germline V gene are LNHDA and SQIVND (reference sequence). This CDR3 spans 15 amino acids. CDR3 sequence reads: CASRASGASTGELFF. The CDR3 DNA reads TGTGCCAGTAGGGCTAGCGGGGCGAGCACCGGGGAGCTGTTTTTT.

The chain uses TRBV7-6 and TRBJ2-5; TRBD1 agrees at 11 bases. Germline CDR1 reads SGHVS; CDR2 reads FNYEAQ. The V and J ends lost 4 bases and 2 bases, in that order; junction bases with no gene match: 6. This CDR3 region has 16 residues. The CDR3 region is CASSSGTGGGQETQYF. In nucleotides, the CDR3 is TGTGCCAGCAGCTCCGGGACAGGGGGAGGGCAAGAGACCCAGTACTTC.

This clone was counted a few times. The gene calls are TRBV6-5 and TRBJ1-1, with 8 bases lining up with TRBD1. This CDR3 is built from 14 residues. Per germline, CDR1 MNHEY and CDR2 SVGAGI. V dropped 0 bases and J dropped 5; count of bases not matched to a gene: 2. The CDR3 protein is CASSYSTGGTEAFF. The DNA for the CDR3 is TGTGCCAGCAGTTACTCCACAGGGGGGACTGAAGCTTTCTTT.

In DNA, the CDR3 is TGCGCCAGCAGCCCAAAGACAGGTCCGAACACTGAAGCTTTCTTT. Residues: CASSPKTGPNTEAFF. This chain connects TRBV4-3 to TRBJ1-1, with D possibly matching TRBD1 (6 bases). V was cut by 4 bases and J by 1 base, with 13 bases left in between. Germline CDR1 and CDR2: LGHNA and YSLEER. The CDR3 runs 15 residues.

The chain is built from TRBV27 and TRBJ2-1, with 11 bases identical to TRBD2. V shed 7 bases and J 9 bases; nucleotides not matched to a gene: 8. The CDR3 runs 14 residues. Germline V gene lookup returns CDR1 MNHEY and CDR2 SMNVEV (reference sequence). Here the CDR3 DNA reads TGTGCCAGCACCGATAGCGGGGGGGCCTTTGAGCAGTTCTTC. This encodes CASTDSGGAFEQFF.

A remark on this clone: Other nucleotide sequences in the sample specify the same CDR3. The rearrangement uses TRBV7-3 and TRBJ2-1, with 12 bases matching TRBD2. The CDR3 runs 15 residues. The V segment lost 5 bases and the J segment 2 bases; nucleotides outside the gene matches: 1. Germline CDR1 and CDR2: SGHTA and FQGTGA. The CDR3 DNA is TGTGCCAGCAGCCCTAGCGGGGGGGCCTACAATGAGCAGTTCTTC. Translating it yields CASSPSGGAYNEQFF.

The chain uses TRBV28 and TRBJ1-2; TRBD1 might be the D (6 bases). Trimming shortened V by 3 bases and J by 4 bases, and 12 bases separated the two germline ends. The CDR3 consists of 14 residues. The V gene's germline CDR1 is MDHEN and CDR2 SYDVKM. CDR3 in DNA: TGTGCCAGCAGTTTTGGTACAGGGAGCTATGGCTACACCTTC. It is translated as CASSFGTGSYGYTF.

This clone appeared once. This chain uses TRBV4-1 with TRBJ2-1; possible D gene TRBD2, 5 bases. Trimming stripped 1 base from V and 0 bases from J, with 13 bases between. The CDR3 is 17 residues long. Germline CDR1 MGHRA, CDR2 YSYEKL. CDR3 DNA: TGCGCCAGCAGCCAAGTCCCCGGGGTGAACTCCTACAATGAGCAGTTCTTC. Residues: CASSQVPGVNSYNEQFF.

This chain links TRBV2 with TRBJ2-3; no clear D. The CDR3 has 13 residues. V shed 3 bases and J shed 2 bases, with 6 bases lying between them. Germline V gene lookup returns CDR1 SNHLY and CDR2 FYNNEI. The CDR3: CASSEAPTDTQYF. In nucleotides, the CDR3 is TGTGCCAGCAGTGAGGCTCCCACAGATACGCAGTATTTT.

The chain uses TRBV7-9 and TRBJ1-1, with 8 bases lining up with TRBD1. This CDR3 contains 15 residues. Unmatched junction bases numbered 6, after V lost 5 bases and J lost 1 base. The V gene's germline CDR1 is SEHNR and CDR2 FQNEAQ (reference sequence). CDR3 sequence reads: CASSPGQGENTEAFF. The CDR3 DNA is TGTGCCAGCAGCCCAGGACAGGGAGAGAACACTGAAGCTTTCTTT.

The V call is TRBV19, the J call TRBJ2-5; the match to TRBD2 covers 11 bases. Unmatched junction bases numbered 4, after V lost 2 bases and J lost 2 bases. The CDR3 contains 16 residues. Germline CDR1 LNHDA, CDR2 SQIVND (reference sequence). CDR3 amino acids: CASSITTSGVQETQYF. The CDR3 nucleotides are TGTGCCAGTAGTATAACGACTAGCGGGGTTCAAGAGACCCAGTACTTC. The entire variable domain, with the rest obtained from reference TRBV19 and TRBJ2-5, is as follows: DGGITQSPKYLFRKEGQNVTLSCEQNLNHDAMYWYRQDPGQGLRLIYYSQIVNDFQKGDIAEGYSVSREKKESFPLTVTSAQKNPTAFYLCASSITTSGVQETQYFGPGTRLLVL.

The rearrangement joins TRBV27 to TRBJ2-3, with 9 bases aligning to TRBD2. This CDR3 has 15 amino acids. V shed 5 bases, J shed 3 bases, and the junction held 6 bases outside the gene matches. Germline lookup yields CDR1 MNHEY and CDR2 SMNVEV (reference sequence). CDR3 sequence: CASSETSGRTDTQYF. The CDR3 nucleotides read TGTGCCAGCAGTGAGACTAGCGGACGTACAGATACGCAGTATTTT.

Comment on this clone: This sample also contains other DNA sequences that code for the same CDR3. The chain uses TRBV13 and TRBJ1-5; TRBD1 might be the D (6 bases). Between the trimmed V and J ends, which lost 0 bases and 2 bases, there was a span of 8 bases. Germline V gene data show CDR1 as PRHDT and CDR2 as FYEKMQ (reference sequence). The CDR3 is made up of 15 amino acids. CDR3 loop: CASSLGQGGNQPQHF. The CDR3 DNA sequence: TGTGCCAGCAGCTTAGGACAGGGAGGCAATCAGCCCCAGCATTTT.

This chain joins TRBV20-1 and TRBJ2-1, with D tentatively TRBD2 (6 bases). Germline CDR1 DFQATT, CDR2 SNEGSKA (reference sequence). With 5 bases removed from V and 9 bases from J, the gap between germline ends came to 8 bases. This CDR3 is 10 amino acids long. The CDR3 coding sequence is TGCAGTGCTTTCGGGGGTGAGCAGTTCTTC. Amino acid sequence: CSAFGGEQFF.